This T cell receptor beta chain was recovered during a study of cytomegalovirus exposure and HLA in healthy donors. Points from the study as a whole: When presence/absence was analysed, sequencing depth was taken to be roughly uniform across donors.

Trimming took 8 bases from V and 0 from J, leaving 17 bases between them. CDR1 and CDR2 (germline): LNHDA, SQIVND (reference sequence). The CDR3 extends over 16 amino acids. On this clone itself: Antigen: not known.

PCR was performed using 60 Vbeta and 13 Jbeta primers. Profiled with immunoSEQ multiplex PCR; TCRdb holds only in-frame clones, not every one. The table lists under 200,000 clones, around 80% of them singletons. The receptor's source is a middle-aged woman in good health and CMV-seronegative. This chain joins TRBV19 and TRBJ2-1; the D gene is possibly TRBD2 (6 bases). Sequences were obtained from PBMCs. CDR3 nucleotide sequence: TGTGCCAGTCTTCGTACGACAGCGGGCTCCTACAATGAGCAGTTCTTC. Translated, it gives CASLRTTAGSYNEQFF. Supplemented by reference TRBV19 and TRBJ2-1, the full variable domain reads DGGITQSPKYLFRKEGQNVTLSCEQNLNHDAMYWYRQDPGQGLRLIYYSQIVNDFQKGDIAEGYSVSREKKESFPLTVTSAQKNPTAFYLCASLRTTAGSYNEQFFGPGTRLTVL.